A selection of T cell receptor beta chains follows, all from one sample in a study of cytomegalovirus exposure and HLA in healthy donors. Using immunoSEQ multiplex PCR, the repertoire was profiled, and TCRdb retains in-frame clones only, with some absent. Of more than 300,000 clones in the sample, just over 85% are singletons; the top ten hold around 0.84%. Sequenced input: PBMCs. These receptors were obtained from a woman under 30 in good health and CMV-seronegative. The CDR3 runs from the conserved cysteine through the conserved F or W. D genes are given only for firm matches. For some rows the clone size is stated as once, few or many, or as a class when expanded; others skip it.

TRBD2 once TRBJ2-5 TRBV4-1 TGCGCCAGCAGCCTAGCGGGAGGAGGAGAGACCCAGTACTTC CASSLAGGGETQYF
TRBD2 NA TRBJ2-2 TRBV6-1 TGTGCCAGCAGTGACCTGACTAGCGGGAGGGCCTCCGGGGAGCTGTTTTTT CASSDLTSGRASGELFF
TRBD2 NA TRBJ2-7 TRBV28 TGTGCCAGCAGTTTCGTTTCGGGAGGAGGATACGAGCAGTACTTC CASSFVSGGGYEQYF
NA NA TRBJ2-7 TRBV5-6 TGTGCCAGCTCGGGACTGACCTACGAGCAGTACTTC CASSGLTYEQYF
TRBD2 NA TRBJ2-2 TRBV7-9 TGTGCCAGCACCTTGACTAGCGGTAACACCGGGGAGCTGTTTTTT CASTLTSGNTGELFF
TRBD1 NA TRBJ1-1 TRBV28 TGTGCCAGCAGCCGCCCCGGGACAGGGGACACTGAAGCTTTCTTT CASSRPGTGDTEAFF
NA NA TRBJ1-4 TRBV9 TGTGCCAGCAGCGTAGCGGGAGGAACTGGGGGTGAAAAACTGTTTTTT CASSVAGGTGGEKLFF
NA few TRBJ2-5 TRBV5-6 TGTGCCAGCAGCTCAACCGGACTGGCCCTCCAAGAGACCCAGTACTTC CASSSTGLALQETQYF
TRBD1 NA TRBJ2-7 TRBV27 TGTGCCAGCAGTCCGACAGGGACAGGGACCTCAGTCTTC CASSPTGTGTSVF
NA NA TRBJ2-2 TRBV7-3 TGTGCCAGCAGCTGGACTGCGCCCGGGGAGCTGTTTTTT CASSWTAPGELFF
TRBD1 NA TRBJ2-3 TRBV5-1 TGCGCCAGCAGCCCGGACAGGGGGGGGACAGATACGCAGTATTTT CASSPDRGGTDTQYF